A selection of T cell receptor beta chains follows, all from one sample in a study of cytotoxic CD8 clonotypes in ibrutinib-treated CLL. Only in-frame clones appear in the TCRdb table, and some are missing; sequencing was by immunoSEQ multiplex PCR. The sample includes fewer than 300,000 clones, approximately 76% seen only once; the top ten take around 5.3%. Sequencing used PBMCs, obtained at disease progression, from a patient treated with ibrutinib. The receptor source for this set is a human donor with chronic lymphocytic leukemia. Both conserved end residues are part of each CDR3. A D gene is named only where the DNA matches it firmly. A clone size is listed for some rows: how often the clone was seen (once, few, many), or a class if it is expanded.

V gene: TRBV5-1; D gene: -; clone size: -; J gene: TRBJ2-6; CDR3 DNA: TGCGCCAGCAGCCCGAGGGGCTCTGGGGCCAACGTCCTGACTTTC; CDR3 protein: CASSPRGSGANVLTF
V gene: TRBV13; D gene: -; clone size: -; J gene: TRBJ1-1; CDR3 DNA: TGTGCCAGCAGCTTACGAGGGGGAACTGAAGCTTTCTTT; CDR3 protein: CASSLRGGTEAFF
V gene: TRBV5-1; D gene: TRBD1; clone size: -; J gene: TRBJ2-7; CDR3 DNA: TGCGCCAGCAGCCGGGGACAGGGTTCCTACGAGCAGTACTTC; CDR3 protein: CASSRGQGSYEQYF
V gene: TRBV11-2; D gene: -; clone size: -; J gene: TRBJ2-7; CDR3 DNA: TGTGCCAGCAGCGAGGACAGTCTCTTCTCCTACGAGCAGTACTTC; CDR3 protein: CASSEDSLFSYEQYF
V gene: TRBV28; D gene: TRBD2; clone size: -; J gene: TRBJ2-1; CDR3 DNA: TGTGCCAGCTCGGGACTAGCGGGAGGGGAAAACTACAATGAGCAGTTCTTC; CDR3 protein: CASSGLAGGENYNEQFF
V gene: TRBV7-8; D gene: TRBD2; clone size: -; J gene: TRBJ2-3; CDR3 DNA: TGTGCCAGCAGCCCTTGGCGGGGGGAGGATACGCAGTATTTT; CDR3 protein: CASSPWRGEDTQYF
V gene: TRBV29-1; D gene: TRBD1; clone size: few; J gene: TRBJ1-2; CDR3 DNA: TGCAGCGTTAAGAGGGGGCTCGGCTATGGCTACACCTTC; CDR3 protein: CSVKRGLGYGYTF
V gene: TRBV15; D gene: -; clone size: -; J gene: TRBJ2-2; CDR3 DNA: TGTGCCACCAGCAGGGCGTGGGGGGACACCGGGGAGCTGTTTTTT; CDR3 protein: CATSRAWGDTGELFF
V gene: TRBV13; D gene: TRBD2; clone size: -; J gene: TRBJ2-5; CDR3 DNA: TGTGCCAGCAGCGCGGGACTAGCCAGGGAGACCCAGTACTTC; CDR3 protein: CASSAGLARETQYF
V gene: TRBV5-1; D gene: -; clone size: -; J gene: TRBJ2-5; CDR3 DNA: TGCGCCAGCAGCTTCGGACTTACAGGGCCCGACCGACTGGCCCAGTACTTC; CDR3 protein: CASSFGLTGPDRLAQYF
V gene: TRBV7-2; D gene: -; clone size: -; J gene: TRBJ2-1; CDR3 DNA: TGTGCCAGCAGCTTAGCCCCCTTAGCAGGGGCGGCAAGCTCCTACAATGAGCAGTTCTTC; CDR3 protein: CASSLAPLAGAASSYNEQFF
V gene: TRBV2; D gene: TRBD1; clone size: -; J gene: TRBJ1-6; CDR3 DNA: TGTGCCAGCAGCCGTCAGGGGGTAGATTCACCCCTCCACTTT; CDR3 protein: CASSRQGVDSPLHF
V gene: TRBV28; D gene: -; clone size: -; J gene: TRBJ1-5; CDR3 DNA: TGTGCCAGCAGTTCCCCTCCATTCGGGATTAGCAATCAGCCCCAGCATTTT; CDR3 protein: CASSSPPFGISNQPQHF
V gene: TRBV9; D gene: -; clone size: few; J gene: TRBJ2-3; CDR3 DNA: TGTGCCAGCAGCGGCGATACGCAGTATTTT; CDR3 protein: CASSGDTQYF
V gene: TRBV7-8; D gene: TRBD1; clone size: -; J gene: TRBJ2-7; CDR3 DNA: TGTGCCAGCAGCTTAGTTGAGGGGGCCCGCTACGAGCAGTACTTC; CDR3 protein: CASSLVEGARYEQYF
V gene: TRBV6-5; D gene: TRBD1; clone size: -; J gene: TRBJ1-1; CDR3 DNA: TGTGCCAGCAGTTACGTCCGACTACAGGGGACTGAAGCTTTCTTT; CDR3 protein: CASSYVRLQGTEAFF
V gene: TRBV11-2; D gene: -; clone size: -; J gene: TRBJ1-4; CDR3 DNA: TGTGCCAGCAGCTCATGGGGCCTCGGGGGCCGGGGTGAAAAACTGTTTTTT; CDR3 protein: CASSSWGLGGRGEKLFF
V gene: TRBV9; D gene: -; clone size: -; J gene: TRBJ1-2; CDR3 DNA: TGTGCCAGCACCGACGGGTCTTCTGGCTACACCTTC; CDR3 protein: CASTDGSSGYTF
V gene: TRBV9; D gene: -; clone size: -; J gene: TRBJ1-2; CDR3 DNA: TGTGCCAGCAGCGTAGATAGGGGAGTCGGTGGCTACACCTTC; CDR3 protein: CASSVDRGVGGYTF
V gene: TRBV4-3; D gene: TRBD2; clone size: -; J gene: TRBJ2-3; CDR3 DNA: TGCGCCAGCAGCCAAGACACTAGCGGGCTTGATACGCAGTATTTT; CDR3 protein: CASSQDTSGLDTQYF
V gene: TRBV6-1; D gene: -; clone size: -; J gene: TRBJ1-2; CDR3 DNA: TGTGCCAGCAGTGCCCTCTGGGACACTAGGATTAACTATGGCTACACCTTC; CDR3 protein: CASSALWDTRINYGYTF
V gene: TRBV25-1; D gene: TRBD1; clone size: -; J gene: TRBJ2-3; CDR3 DNA: TGTGCCAGCAGTGATCGGGACAGGGGTAAGGGAATGTATACGCAGTATTTT; CDR3 protein: CASSDRDRGKGMYTQYF
V gene: TRBV18; D gene: TRBD1; clone size: -; J gene: TRBJ1-1; CDR3 DNA: TGTGCCAGCTCATTGTTAGGGGGCAGGACTGAAGCTTTCTTT; CDR3 protein: CASSLLGGRTEAFF
V gene: TRBV19; D gene: TRBD1; clone size: -; J gene: TRBJ1-6; CDR3 DNA: TGTGCCAGTAGTGGGACAGGAGCCGATAATTCACCCCTCCACTTT; CDR3 protein: CASSGTGADNSPLHF
V gene: TRBV27; D gene: TRBD2; clone size: few; J gene: TRBJ2-7; CDR3 DNA: TGTGCCAGCAGTACCGGGACTAGGATCGGCGAGCAGTACTTC; CDR3 protein: CASSTGTRIGEQYF
V gene: TRBV5-1; D gene: TRBD1; clone size: -; J gene: TRBJ1-1; CDR3 DNA: TGCGCCAGCAGCGCCCGACAGGGGCCGAGGACTGAAGCTTTCTTT; CDR3 protein: CASSARQGPRTEAFF
V gene: TRBV7-3; D gene: -; clone size: -; J gene: TRBJ1-2; CDR3 DNA: TGTGCCAGCAGCTCCCCGGGCCGGTTGGTCACCTTC; CDR3 protein: CASSSPGRLVTF
V gene: TRBV5-6; D gene: -; clone size: few; J gene: TRBJ2-7; CDR3 DNA: TGTGCCAGCAGCCGAACAGGGATCAGGGACGAGCAGTACTTC; CDR3 protein: CASSRTGIRDEQYF
V gene: TRBV5-1; D gene: -; clone size: -; J gene: TRBJ1-1; CDR3 DNA: TGCGCCAGCAGCTTTTCAGGGAACACTGAAGCTTTCTTT; CDR3 protein: CASSFSGNTEAFF
V gene: TRBV21-1; D gene: -; clone size: -; J gene: TRBJ2-3; CDR3 DNA: TGTGCCAGCAGCAAAGCGGAGGAGGATACGCAGTATTTT; CDR3 protein: CASSKAEEDTQYF
V gene: TRBV19; D gene: TRBD1; clone size: -; J gene: TRBJ2-3; CDR3 DNA: TGTGCCAGTAGTCTCGGGGACAGAAGCACAGATACGCAGTATTTT; CDR3 protein: CASSLGDRSTDTQYF
V gene: TRBV7-9; D gene: -; clone size: once; J gene: TRBJ2-6; CDR3 DNA: TGTGCCAGCAGCTTACCGGGGCTCGGGGCCAACGTCCTGACTTTC; CDR3 protein: CASSLPGLGANVLTF
V gene: TRBV7-9; D gene: -; clone size: -; J gene: TRBJ2-7; CDR3 DNA: TGTGCCAGTGGGGTAGGCTACGAGCAGTACTTC; CDR3 protein: CASGVGYEQYF
V gene: TRBV5-4; D gene: -; clone size: -; J gene: TRBJ2-1; CDR3 DNA: TGTGCCAGCAGCTTGGACGGGGGCTCCTACAATGAGCAGTTCTTC; CDR3 protein: CASSLDGGSYNEQFF
V gene: TRBV7-2; D gene: -; clone size: -; J gene: TRBJ2-6; CDR3 DNA: TGTGCCAGCAGCCCTCCTGGGGCCAACGTCCTGACTTTC; CDR3 protein: CASSPPGANVLTF
V gene: TRBV2; D gene: -; clone size: -; J gene: TRBJ1-6; CDR3 DNA: TGTGCCAGCAGTGACAACTATAATTCACCCCTCCACTTT; CDR3 protein: CASSDNYNSPLHF
V gene: TRBV29-1; D gene: TRBD1; clone size: few; J gene: TRBJ2-7; CDR3 DNA: TGCAGCGTTGAAGGACAGGGGGCCTACGAGCAGTACTTC; CDR3 protein: CSVEGQGAYEQYF
V gene: TRBV14; D gene: -; clone size: -; J gene: TRBJ2-7; CDR3 DNA: TGTGCCAGCAGCCATTCCAGGTACGAGCAGTACTTC; CDR3 protein: CASSHSRYEQYF
V gene: TRBV27; D gene: TRBD1; clone size: -; J gene: TRBJ1-4; CDR3 DNA: TGTGCCAGCCGCGACACAGGGGAAGAAAAACTGTTTTTT; CDR3 protein: CASRDTGEEKLFF
V gene: TRBV4-3; D gene: TRBD2; clone size: -; J gene: TRBJ2-1; CDR3 DNA: TGCGCCAGCAGCCAAGATCGGGGGGTTGAGCAGTTCTTC; CDR3 protein: CASSQDRGVEQFF
V gene: TRBV19; D gene: -; clone size: -; J gene: TRBJ2-2; CDR3 DNA: TGTGCCAGTACCGCGACGGGGGCCGGGGAGCTGTTTTTT; CDR3 protein: CASTATGAGELFF
V gene: TRBV11-2; D gene: TRBD1; clone size: -; J gene: TRBJ2-7; CDR3 DNA: TGTGCCAGCAGCTGGCCGGGACAGTCCAACTACGAGCAGTACTTC; CDR3 protein: CASSWPGQSNYEQYF